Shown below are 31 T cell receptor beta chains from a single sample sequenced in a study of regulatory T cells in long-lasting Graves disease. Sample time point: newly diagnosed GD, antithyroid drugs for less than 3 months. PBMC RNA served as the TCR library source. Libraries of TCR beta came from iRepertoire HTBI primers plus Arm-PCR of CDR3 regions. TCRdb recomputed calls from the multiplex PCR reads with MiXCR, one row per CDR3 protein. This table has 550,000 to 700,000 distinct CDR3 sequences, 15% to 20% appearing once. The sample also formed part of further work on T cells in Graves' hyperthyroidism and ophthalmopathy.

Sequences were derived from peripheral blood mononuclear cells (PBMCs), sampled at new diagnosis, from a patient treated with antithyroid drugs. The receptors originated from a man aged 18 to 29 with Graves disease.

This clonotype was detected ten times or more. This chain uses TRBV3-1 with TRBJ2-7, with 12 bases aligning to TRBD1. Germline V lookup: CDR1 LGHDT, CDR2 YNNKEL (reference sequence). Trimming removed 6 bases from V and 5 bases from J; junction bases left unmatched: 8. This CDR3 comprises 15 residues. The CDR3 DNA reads TGTGCCAGCAGTCTCTTGGGACAGGGGGCCCACGAGCAGTACTTC. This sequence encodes CASSLLGQGAHEQYF.

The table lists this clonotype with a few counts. CDR3 nucleotide sequence: TGCGCCAGCAGCGAGCAGGGAAAGGGGATGGGGGAGACCCAGTACTTC. Amino acids: CASSEQGKGMGETQYF. The genes are TRBV5-1 and TRBJ2-5, with D maybe TRBD1 (5 bases). Germline lookup yields CDR1 SGHRS and CDR2 YFSETQ. Trimming left V 4 bases short and J 5 bases short, with 21 bases between. The CDR3 extends over 16 amino acids.

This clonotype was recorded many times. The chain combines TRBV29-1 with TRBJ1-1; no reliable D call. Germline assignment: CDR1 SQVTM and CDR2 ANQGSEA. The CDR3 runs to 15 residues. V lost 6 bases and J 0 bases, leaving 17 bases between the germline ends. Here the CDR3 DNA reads TGCAGCGTCGCCCCCCGTATGACGATGAACACTGAAGCTTTCTTT. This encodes CSVAPRMTMNTEAFF.

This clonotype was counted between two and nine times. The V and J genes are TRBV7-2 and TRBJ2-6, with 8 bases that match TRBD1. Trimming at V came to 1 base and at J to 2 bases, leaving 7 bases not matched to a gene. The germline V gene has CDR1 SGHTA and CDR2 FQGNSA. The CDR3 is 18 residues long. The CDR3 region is CASSLVAGGLPGANVLTF. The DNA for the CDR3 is TGTGCCAGCAGCTTAGTGGCAGGGGGCTTACCTGGGGCCAACGTCCTGACTTTC.

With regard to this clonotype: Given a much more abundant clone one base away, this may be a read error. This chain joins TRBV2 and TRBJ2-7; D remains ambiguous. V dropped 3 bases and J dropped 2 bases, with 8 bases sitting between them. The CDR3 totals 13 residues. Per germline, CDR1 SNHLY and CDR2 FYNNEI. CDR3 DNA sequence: TGTGCCAGCAGTGACAGCTTCCCCTACGAGCAGTACTTC. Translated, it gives CASSDSFPYEQYF.

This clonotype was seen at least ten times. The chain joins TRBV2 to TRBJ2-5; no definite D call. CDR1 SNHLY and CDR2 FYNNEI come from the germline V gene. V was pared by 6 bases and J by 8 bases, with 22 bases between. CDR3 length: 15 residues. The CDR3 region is CASSLDFSPRNTQYF. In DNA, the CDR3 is TGTGCCAGCAGCCTCGACTTTTCCCCCCGGAATACCCAGTACTTC.

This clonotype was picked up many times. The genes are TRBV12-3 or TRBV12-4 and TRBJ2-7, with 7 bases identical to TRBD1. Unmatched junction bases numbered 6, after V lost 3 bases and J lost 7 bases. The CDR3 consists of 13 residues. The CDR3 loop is CASSFRQGREQYF. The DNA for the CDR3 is TGTGCCAGCAGTTTCCGACAGGGCCGGGAGCAGTACTTC.

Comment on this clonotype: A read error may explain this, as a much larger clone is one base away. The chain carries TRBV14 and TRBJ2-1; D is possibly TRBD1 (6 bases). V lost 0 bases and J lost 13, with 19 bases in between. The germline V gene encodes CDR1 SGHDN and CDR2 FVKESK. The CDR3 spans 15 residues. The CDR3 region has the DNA TGTGCCAGCAGCCAAGAGAAGGCCAGGGGAAAGACCCAGTTCTTC. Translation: CASSQEKARGKTQFF.

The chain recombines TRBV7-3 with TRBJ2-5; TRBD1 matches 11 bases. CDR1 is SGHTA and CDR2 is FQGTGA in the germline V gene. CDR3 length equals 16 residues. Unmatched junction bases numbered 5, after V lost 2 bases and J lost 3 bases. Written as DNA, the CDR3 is TGTGCCAGCAGCTTAGCGGGACAGGGGGTCAAAGAGACCCAGTACTTC. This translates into CASSLAGQGVKETQYF. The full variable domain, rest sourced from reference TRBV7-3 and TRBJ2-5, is GAGVSQTPSNKVTEKGKYVELRCDPISGHTALYWYRQSLGQGPEFLIYFQGTGAADDSGLPNDRFFAVRPEGSVSTLKIQRTERGDSAVYLCASSLAGQGVKETQYFGPGTRLLVL.

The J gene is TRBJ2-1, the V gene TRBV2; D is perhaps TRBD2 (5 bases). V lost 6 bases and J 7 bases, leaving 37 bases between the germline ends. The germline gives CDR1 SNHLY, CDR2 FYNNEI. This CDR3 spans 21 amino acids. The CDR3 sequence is CASSPLKSERAKGWLENEQFF. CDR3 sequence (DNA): TGTGCCAGCAGCCCCCTCAAGAGCGAGAGGGCCAAAGGTTGGCTGGAAAATGAGCAGTTCTTC.

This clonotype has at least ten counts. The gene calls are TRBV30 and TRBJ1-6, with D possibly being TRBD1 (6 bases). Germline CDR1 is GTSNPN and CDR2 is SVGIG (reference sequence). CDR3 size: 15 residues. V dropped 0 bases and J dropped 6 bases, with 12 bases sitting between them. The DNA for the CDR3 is TGTGCCTGGAGTGTTACAGGGAATCCTAATTCACCCCTCCACTTT. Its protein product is CAWSVTGNPNSPLHF.

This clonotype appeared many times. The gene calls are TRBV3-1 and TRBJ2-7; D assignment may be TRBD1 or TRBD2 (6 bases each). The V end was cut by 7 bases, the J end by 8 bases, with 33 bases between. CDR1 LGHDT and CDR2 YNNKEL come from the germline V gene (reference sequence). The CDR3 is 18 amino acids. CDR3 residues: CASTPGAASLTTSIKQYF. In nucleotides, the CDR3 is TGTGCCAGCACTCCGGGGGCAGCTTCCCTTACTACGAGTATCAAGCAGTACTTC.

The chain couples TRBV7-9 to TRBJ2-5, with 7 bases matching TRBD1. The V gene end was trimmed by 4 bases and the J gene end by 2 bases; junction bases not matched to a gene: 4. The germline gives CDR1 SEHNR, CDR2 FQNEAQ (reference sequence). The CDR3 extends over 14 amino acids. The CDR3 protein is CASSSDRDQETQYF. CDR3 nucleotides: TGTGCCAGCAGCTCTGACAGGGATCAAGAGACCCAGTACTTC.

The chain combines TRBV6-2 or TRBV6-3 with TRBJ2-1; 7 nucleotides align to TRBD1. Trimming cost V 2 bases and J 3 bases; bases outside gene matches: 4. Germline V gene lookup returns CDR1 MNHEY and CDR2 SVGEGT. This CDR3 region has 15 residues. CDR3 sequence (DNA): TGTGCCAGCAGTTACAACAGGGGAAGCTACAATGAGCAGTTCTTC. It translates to CASSYNRGSYNEQFF.

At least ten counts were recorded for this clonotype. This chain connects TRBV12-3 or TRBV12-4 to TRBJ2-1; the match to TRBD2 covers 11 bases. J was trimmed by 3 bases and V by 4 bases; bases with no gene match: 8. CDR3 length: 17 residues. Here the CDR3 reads CASSSHSGTSGYNEQFF. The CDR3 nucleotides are TGTGCCAGCAGTTCCCACTCCGGGACTAGCGGCTACAATGAGCAGTTCTTC.

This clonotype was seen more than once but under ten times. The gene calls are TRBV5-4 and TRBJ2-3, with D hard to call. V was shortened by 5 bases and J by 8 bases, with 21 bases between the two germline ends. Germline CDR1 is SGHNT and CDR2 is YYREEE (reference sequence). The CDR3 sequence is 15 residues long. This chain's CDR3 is CASRDDRTELGTQYF. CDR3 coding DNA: TGTGCCAGCAGGGATGATCGGACGGAATTAGGTACGCAGTATTTT.

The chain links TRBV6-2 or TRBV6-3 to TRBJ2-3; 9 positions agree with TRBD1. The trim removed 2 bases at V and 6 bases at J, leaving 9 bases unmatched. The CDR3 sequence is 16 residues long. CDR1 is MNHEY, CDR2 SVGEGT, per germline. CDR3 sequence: CASSYNRDRDTDTQYF. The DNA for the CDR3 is TGTGCCAGCAGTTACAACCGGGACAGGGACACCGATACGCAGTATTTT.

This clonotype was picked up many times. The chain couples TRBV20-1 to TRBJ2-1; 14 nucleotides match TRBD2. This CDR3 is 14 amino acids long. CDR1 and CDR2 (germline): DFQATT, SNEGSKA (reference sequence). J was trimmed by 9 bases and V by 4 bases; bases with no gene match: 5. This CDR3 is CSAKGLAGEIEQFF. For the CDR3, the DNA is TGCAGTGCTAAGGGACTAGCGGGAGAGATTGAGCAGTTCTTC.

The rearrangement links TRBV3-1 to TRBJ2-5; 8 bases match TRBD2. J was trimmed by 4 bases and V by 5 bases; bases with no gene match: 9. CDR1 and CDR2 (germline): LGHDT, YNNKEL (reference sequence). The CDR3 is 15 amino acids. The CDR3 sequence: CASSDESGSGETQYF. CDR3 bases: TGTGCCAGCAGCGATGAGAGCGGGAGTGGAGAGACCCAGTACTTC.

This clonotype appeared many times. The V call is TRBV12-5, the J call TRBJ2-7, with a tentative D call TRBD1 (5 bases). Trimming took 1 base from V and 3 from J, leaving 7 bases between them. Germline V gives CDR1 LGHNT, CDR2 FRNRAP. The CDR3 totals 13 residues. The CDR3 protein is CASGLADSYEQYF. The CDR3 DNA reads TGTGCTAGTGGTTTGGCTGACAGCTACGAGCAGTACTTC.

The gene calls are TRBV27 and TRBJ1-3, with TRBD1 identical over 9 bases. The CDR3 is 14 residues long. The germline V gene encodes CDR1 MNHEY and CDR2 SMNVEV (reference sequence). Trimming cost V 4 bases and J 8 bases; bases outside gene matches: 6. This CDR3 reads CASSWDRVADTIYF. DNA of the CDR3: TGTGCCAGCAGTTGGGACAGGGTAGCGGACACCATATATTTT.

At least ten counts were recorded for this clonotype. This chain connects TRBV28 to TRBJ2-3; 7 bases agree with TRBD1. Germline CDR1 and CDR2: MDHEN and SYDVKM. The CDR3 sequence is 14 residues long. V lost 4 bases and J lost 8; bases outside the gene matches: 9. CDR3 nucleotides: TGTGCCAGCAGTTACCCGGACAGGCTACTTACGCAGTATTTT. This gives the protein CASSYPDRLLTQYF.

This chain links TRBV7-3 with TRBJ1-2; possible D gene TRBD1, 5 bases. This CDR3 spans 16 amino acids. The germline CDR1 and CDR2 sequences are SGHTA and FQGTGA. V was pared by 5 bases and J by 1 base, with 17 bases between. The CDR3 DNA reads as TGTGCCAGCAGCCCCGGTGGGCAGGGTGGTAACTATGGCTACACCTTC. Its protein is CASSPGGQGGNYGYTF.

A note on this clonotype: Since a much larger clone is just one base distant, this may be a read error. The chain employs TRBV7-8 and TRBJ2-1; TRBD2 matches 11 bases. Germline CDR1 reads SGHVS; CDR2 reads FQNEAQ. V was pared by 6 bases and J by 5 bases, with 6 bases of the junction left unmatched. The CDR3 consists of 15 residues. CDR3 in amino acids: CASSCGTSGNNEQFF. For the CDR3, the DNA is TGTGCCAGCAGTTGCGGGACTAGCGGCAACAATGAGCAGTTCTTC. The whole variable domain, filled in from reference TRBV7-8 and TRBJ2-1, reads GAGVSQSPRYKVAKRGQDVALRCDPISGHVSLFWYQQALGQGPEFLTYFQNEAQLDKSGLPSDRFFAERPEGSVSTLKIQRTQQEDSAVYLCASSCGTSGNNEQFFGPGTRLTVL.

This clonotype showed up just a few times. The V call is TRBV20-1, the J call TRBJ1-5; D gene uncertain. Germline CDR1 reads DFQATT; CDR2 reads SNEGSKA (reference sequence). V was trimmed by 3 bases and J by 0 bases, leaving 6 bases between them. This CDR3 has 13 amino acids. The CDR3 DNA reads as TGCAGTGCTAGTGCAGATAGCAATCAGCCCCAGCATTTT. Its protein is CSASADSNQPQHF.

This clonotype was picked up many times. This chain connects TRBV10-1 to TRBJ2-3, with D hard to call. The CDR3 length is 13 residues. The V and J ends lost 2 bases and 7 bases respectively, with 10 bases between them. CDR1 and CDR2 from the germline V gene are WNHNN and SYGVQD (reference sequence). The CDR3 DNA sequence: TGCGCCAGCAGTGAGCCAGGTTCCAATACGCAGTATTTT. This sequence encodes CASSEPGSNTQYF.

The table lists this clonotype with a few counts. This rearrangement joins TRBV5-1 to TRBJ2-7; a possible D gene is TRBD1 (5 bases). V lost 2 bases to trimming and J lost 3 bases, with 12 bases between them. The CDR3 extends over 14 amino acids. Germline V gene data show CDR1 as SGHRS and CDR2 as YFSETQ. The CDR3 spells CASSFDRINYEQYF. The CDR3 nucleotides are TGCGCCAGCAGCTTCGACAGAATAAACTACGAGCAGTACTTC.

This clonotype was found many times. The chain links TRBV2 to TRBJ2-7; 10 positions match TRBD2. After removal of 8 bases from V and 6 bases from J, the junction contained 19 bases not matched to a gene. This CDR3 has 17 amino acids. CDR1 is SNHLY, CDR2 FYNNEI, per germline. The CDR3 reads CASLPSSGGGPRAEQYF. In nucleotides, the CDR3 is TGTGCCAGCCTTCCCTCTAGCGGGGGCGGGCCTAGGGCCGAGCAGTACTTC. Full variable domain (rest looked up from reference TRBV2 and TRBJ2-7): EPEVTQTPSHQVTQMGQEVILRCVPISNHLYFYWYRQILGQKVEFLVSFYNNEISEKSEIFDDQFSVERPDGSNFTLKIRSTKLEDSAMYFCASLPSSGGGPRAEQYFGPGTRLTVT.

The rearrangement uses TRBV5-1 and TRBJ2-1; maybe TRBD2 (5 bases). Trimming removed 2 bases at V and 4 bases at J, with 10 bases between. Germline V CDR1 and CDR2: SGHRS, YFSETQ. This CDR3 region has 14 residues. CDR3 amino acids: CASSLQAEYNEQFF. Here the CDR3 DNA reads TGCGCCAGCAGCTTACAAGCGGAGTACAATGAGCAGTTCTTC.

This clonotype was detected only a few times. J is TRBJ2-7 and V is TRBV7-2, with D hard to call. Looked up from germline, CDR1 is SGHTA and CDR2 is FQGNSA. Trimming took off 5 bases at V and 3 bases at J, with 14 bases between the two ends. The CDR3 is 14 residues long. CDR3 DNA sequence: TGTGCCAGCAGCCCCCCCCGGATCTACTACGAGCAGTACTTC. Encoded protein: CASSPPRIYYEQYF. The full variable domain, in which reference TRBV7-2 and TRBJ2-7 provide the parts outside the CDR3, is GAGVSQSPSNKVTEKGKDVELRCDPISGHTALYWYRQSLGQGLEFLIYFQGNSAPDKSGLPSDRFSAERTGGSVSTLTIQRTQQEDSAVYLCASSPPRIYYEQYFGPGTRLTVT.

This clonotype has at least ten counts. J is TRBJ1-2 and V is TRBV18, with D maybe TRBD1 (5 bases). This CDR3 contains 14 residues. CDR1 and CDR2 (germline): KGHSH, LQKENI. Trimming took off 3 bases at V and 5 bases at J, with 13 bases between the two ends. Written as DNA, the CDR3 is TGTGCCAGCTCACCTCGGACCGAGGGGTATGGCTACACCTTC. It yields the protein CASSPRTEGYGYTF.